The sequence of this TCR beta chain was determined in a study of blood T cell repertoires in COVID-19. Study at large: Sites across the United States, Italy and Spain contributed samples from acute and convalescent COVID-19.

V was shortened by 0 bases and J by 2 bases, with 12 bases between the two germline ends. This CDR3 is 16 amino acids long. Looked up from germline, CDR1 is SGHVS and CDR2 is FNYEAQ. Generated by immunoSEQ multiplex PCR, the TCRdb table keeps only in-frame clones and is missing some. The data contain about 62,000 clones, 85% to 90% of them singletons. The chain links TRBV7-6 to TRBJ2-3, with a possible D match to TRBD1 (6 bases). The material sequenced was peripheral blood. This clonotype was sampled from a woman aged 55-75 years with COVID-19, enrolled during active disease. The DNA for the CDR3 is TGTGCCAGCAGCTTAGCTCCGGACAGATACACAGATACGCAGTATTTT. It encodes CASSLAPDRYTDTQYF. Full variable domain (outside the CDR3, taken from reference TRBV7-6 and TRBJ2-3): GAGVSQSPRYKVTKRGQDVALRCDPISGHVSLYWYRQALGQGPEFLTYFNYEAQQDKSGLPNDRFSAERPEGSISTLTIQRTEQRDSAMYRCASSLAPDRYTDTQYFGPGTRLTVL.